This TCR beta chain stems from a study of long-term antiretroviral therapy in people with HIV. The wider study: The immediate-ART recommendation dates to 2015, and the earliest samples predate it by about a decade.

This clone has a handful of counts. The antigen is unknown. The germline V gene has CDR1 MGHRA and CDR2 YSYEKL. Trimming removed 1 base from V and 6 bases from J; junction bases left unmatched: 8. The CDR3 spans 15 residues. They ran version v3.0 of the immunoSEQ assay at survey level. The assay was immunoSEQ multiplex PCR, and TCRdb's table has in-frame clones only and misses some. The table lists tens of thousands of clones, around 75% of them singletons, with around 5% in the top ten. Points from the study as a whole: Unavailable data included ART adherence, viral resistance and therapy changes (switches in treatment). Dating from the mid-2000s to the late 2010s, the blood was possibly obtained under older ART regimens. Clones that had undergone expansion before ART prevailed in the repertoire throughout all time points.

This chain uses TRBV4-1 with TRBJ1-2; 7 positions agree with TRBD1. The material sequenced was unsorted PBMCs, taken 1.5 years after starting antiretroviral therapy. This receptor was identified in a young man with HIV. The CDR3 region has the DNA TGCGCCAGCAGCCAAGGGGGGGGGACAGCAAATGGCTACACCTTC. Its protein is CASSQGGGTANGYTF.